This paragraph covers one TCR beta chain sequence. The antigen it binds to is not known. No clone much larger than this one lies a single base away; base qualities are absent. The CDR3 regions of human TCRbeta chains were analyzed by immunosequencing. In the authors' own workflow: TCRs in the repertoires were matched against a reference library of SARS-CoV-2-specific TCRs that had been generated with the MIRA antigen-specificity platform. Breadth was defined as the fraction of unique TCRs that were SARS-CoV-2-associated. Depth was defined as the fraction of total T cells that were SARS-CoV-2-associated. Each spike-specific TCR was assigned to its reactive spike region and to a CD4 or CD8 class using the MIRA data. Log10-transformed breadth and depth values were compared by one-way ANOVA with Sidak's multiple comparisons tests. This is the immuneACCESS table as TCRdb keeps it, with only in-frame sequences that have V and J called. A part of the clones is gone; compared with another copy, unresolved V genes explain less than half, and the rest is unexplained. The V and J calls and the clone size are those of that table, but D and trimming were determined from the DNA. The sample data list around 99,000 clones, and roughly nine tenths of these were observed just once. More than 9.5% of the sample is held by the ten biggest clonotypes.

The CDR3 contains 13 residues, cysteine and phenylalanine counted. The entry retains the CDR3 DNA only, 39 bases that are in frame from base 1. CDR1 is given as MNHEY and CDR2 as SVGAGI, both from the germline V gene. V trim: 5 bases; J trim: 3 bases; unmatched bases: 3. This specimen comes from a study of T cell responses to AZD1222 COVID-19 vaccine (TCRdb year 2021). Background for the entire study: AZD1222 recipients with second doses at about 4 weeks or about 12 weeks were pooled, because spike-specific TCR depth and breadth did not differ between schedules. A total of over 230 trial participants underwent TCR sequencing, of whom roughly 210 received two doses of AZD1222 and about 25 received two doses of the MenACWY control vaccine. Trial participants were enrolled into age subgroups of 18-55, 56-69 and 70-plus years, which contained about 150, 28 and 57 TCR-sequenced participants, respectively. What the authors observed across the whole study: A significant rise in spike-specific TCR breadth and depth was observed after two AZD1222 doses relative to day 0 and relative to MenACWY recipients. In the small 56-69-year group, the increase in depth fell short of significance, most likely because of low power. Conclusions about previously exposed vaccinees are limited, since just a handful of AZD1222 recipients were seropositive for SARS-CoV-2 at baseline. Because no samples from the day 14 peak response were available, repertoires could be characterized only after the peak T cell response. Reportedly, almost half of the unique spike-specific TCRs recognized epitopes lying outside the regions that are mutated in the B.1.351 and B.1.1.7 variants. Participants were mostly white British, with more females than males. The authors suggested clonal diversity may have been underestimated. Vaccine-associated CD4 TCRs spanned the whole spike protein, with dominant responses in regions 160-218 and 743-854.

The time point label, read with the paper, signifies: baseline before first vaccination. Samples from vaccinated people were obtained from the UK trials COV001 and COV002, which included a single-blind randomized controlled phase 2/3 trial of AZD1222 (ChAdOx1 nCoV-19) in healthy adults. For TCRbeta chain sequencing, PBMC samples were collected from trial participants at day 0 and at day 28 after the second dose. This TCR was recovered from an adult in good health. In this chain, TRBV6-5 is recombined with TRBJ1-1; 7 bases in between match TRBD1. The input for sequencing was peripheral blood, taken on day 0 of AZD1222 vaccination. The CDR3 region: CASSPTGDTEAFF. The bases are TGTGCCAGCAGTCCTACAGGGGACACTGAAGCTTTCTTT.